The 25 T cell receptor beta chains listed next were all sequenced from one sample in a study of cytomegalovirus exposure and HLA in healthy donors. The repertoire was sequenced with immunoSEQ multiplex PCR; TCRdb's copy has only in-frame clones and lacks some. This table holds about 150,000 clones, 75% to 90% found once. Material for sequencing was PBMCs. These receptors all come from a man aged 18-30 years in good health and CMV-seropositive.

The rearrangement links TRBV29-1 to TRBJ2-1, with no clear D. V was clipped by 4 bases and J by 1 base, with 2 bases between them. The CDR3 totals 11 residues. Germline lookup yields CDR1 SQVTM and CDR2 ANQGSEA. DNA for the CDR3: TGCAGCGTTGTATCCTACAATGAGCAGTTCTTC. This translates into CSVVSYNEQFF.

The table lists this clone with a few counts. The chain combines TRBV11-2 with TRBJ2-7, with a tentative D call TRBD2 (6 bases). Germline assignment: CDR1 SGHAT and CDR2 FQNNGV. Trimming removed 3 bases from V and 4 bases from J, with 13 bases in between. The CDR3 has 14 residues. The CDR3 nucleotides are TGTGCCAGCAGCTTCCGCGGAGGGCCTTACGAGCAGTACTTC. Its translation: CASSFRGGPYEQYF.

The chain carries TRBV5-1 and TRBJ1-5, with 9 bases aligning to TRBD1. This CDR3 has 15 amino acids. From germline, CDR1 is SGHRS and CDR2 YFSETQ. Trimming at V came to 4 bases and at J to 4 bases, leaving 6 bases not matched to a gene. The CDR3 sequence: CASSVTGGGNQPQHF. The CDR3 DNA reads TGCGCCAGCAGCGTTACAGGGGGCGGTAATCAGCCCCAGCATTTT.

There are a few counts of this clone. The V and J genes are TRBV15 and TRBJ2-1; D possibly corresponds to TRBD1 (5 bases). CDR1 is LNHNV and CDR2 is YYDKDF in the germline V gene (reference sequence). Trimming removed 5 bases at V and 1 base at J, with 12 bases between. The CDR3 loop spans 15 amino acids. The CDR3 loop reads CATSRSQGSYNEQFF. CDR3 bases: TGTGCCACCAGCCGGAGCCAGGGATCCTACAATGAGCAGTTCTTC.

J is TRBJ2-1 and V is TRBV11-3; the match to TRBD2 covers 11 bases. The germline V gene encodes CDR1 SGHNT and CDR2 YENEEA. CDR3 size: 15 residues. Trimming removed 5 bases from V and 9 bases from J; junction bases left unmatched: 9. The CDR3 coding sequence is TGTGCCAGCAGCCCGTCTAGCGGGAGGCCGGGTGAGCAGTTCTTC. This encodes CASSPSSGRPGEQFF.

V is TRBV5-4 and J is TRBJ1-2; 7 nucleotides agree with TRBD1. Germline CDR1 reads SGHNT; CDR2 reads YYREEE (reference sequence). This CDR3 region has 13 residues. With 4 bases clipped from V and 6 bases from J, the junction kept 6 bases outside the gene matches. For the CDR3, the DNA is TGTGCCAGCAGCCTTCGAACAGGGGATGGCTACACCTTC. Translating gives CASSLRTGDGYTF.

This chain connects TRBV7-9 to TRBJ1-5; TRBD1 is a possible D gene (6 bases). The CDR3 is made up of 16 amino acids. Germline V gene data show CDR1 as SEHNR and CDR2 as FQNEAQ (reference sequence). V lost 5 bases, J lost 0 bases, and 14 bases lay in between. Here the CDR3 reads CASSPGTINSNQPQHF. In nucleotides, the CDR3 is TGTGCCAGCAGCCCTGGGACAATTAATAGCAATCAGCCCCAGCATTTT.

The CDR3 spells CASSPGRVAGPPYEQYF. As DNA, the CDR3 is TGCGCCAGCAGCCCCGGAAGGGTAGCGGGACCTCCCTACGAGCAGTACTTC. The chain combines TRBV4-1 with TRBJ2-7, with 8 bases matching TRBD2. V trimming: 4 bases; J trimming: 2 bases; junction bases outside the gene matches: 13. In germline, CDR1 is MGHRA, CDR2 YSYEKL. The CDR3 has 17 residues.

The chain has TRBV29-1 and TRBJ1-1; D unclear. Looked up from germline, CDR1 is SQVTM and CDR2 is ANQGSEA. V was clipped by 6 bases and J by 5 bases, with 22 bases between them. CDR3 length equals 15 residues. The CDR3 reads CSVVGFGGRGTEAFF. In DNA form, the CDR3 reads TGCAGCGTGGTTGGGTTTGGAGGGCGCGGGACTGAAGCTTTCTTT.

This chain joins TRBV18 and TRBJ1-5; D is uncertain. In germline, CDR1 is KGHSH, CDR2 LQKENI. This CDR3 is built from 12 residues. V was cut by 3 bases and J by 3 bases, with 3 bases left in between. The CDR3 loop is CASSPYNQPQHF. DNA for the CDR3: TGTGCCAGCTCACCCTACAATCAGCCCCAGCATTTT.

The V call is TRBV4-1, the J call TRBJ2-3; D perhaps matches TRBD1 (6 bases). The CDR3 is 15 amino acids. Per germline, CDR1 MGHRA and CDR2 YSYEKL. Trimming pared 4 bases from V and 1 base from J, leaving 12 bases between. Here the CDR3 DNA reads TGCGCCAGCAGCCCGACAGGACTGGGCACAGATACGCAGTATTTT. It yields the protein CASSPTGLGTDTQYF.

The chain uses TRBV4-3 and TRBJ2-7; tentative D call: TRBD2 (5 bases). Germline CDR1 LGHNA, CDR2 YSLEER. The V and J ends lost 3 bases and 5 bases respectively, with 17 bases between them. The CDR3 is 15 residues long. CDR3 sequence reads: CASSQSSSFQDEQYF. The CDR3 coding sequence is TGCGCCAGCAGCCAGTCTAGCTCCTTCCAGGACGAGCAGTACTTC.

This clone was detected a few times. The V and J genes are TRBV30 and TRBJ1-1; the D gene is possibly TRBD1 (5 bases). The CDR3 is made up of 12 amino acids. CDR1 GTSNPN and CDR2 SVGIG come from the germline V gene (reference sequence). Trimming took 0 bases from V and 3 from J, leaving 5 bases between them. The CDR3 is CAWSVQDTEAFF. The CDR3 DNA follows: TGTGCCTGGAGTGTACAGGACACTGAAGCTTTCTTT.

V gene TRBV5-1 combines with J gene TRBJ1-1, with 7 bases lining up with TRBD1. The CDR3 runs 14 residues. Trimming took 9 bases from V and 2 from J; bases not matched to a gene: 10. Germline CDR1 SGHRS, CDR2 YFSETQ. The CDR3 here is CATQEGGKNTEAFF. In nucleotides, the CDR3 is TGCGCCACCCAGGAAGGGGGCAAAAACACTGAAGCTTTCTTT.

This chain links TRBV9 with TRBJ1-2; 9 positions match TRBD1. With 4 bases clipped from V and 3 bases from J, the junction kept 7 bases outside the gene matches. The CDR3 has 15 amino acids. Germline V gene sequence: CDR1 SGDLS, CDR2 YYNGEE. The CDR3, as DNA: TGTGCCAGCAGCACACAGGGGGCGCATTACTATGGCTACACCTTC. This encodes CASSTQGAHYYGYTF.

V gene TRBV4-1 combines with J gene TRBJ2-1; TRBD2 matches at 11 bases. CDR1 is MGHRA, CDR2 YSYEKL, per germline. The V gene end was trimmed by 0 bases and the J gene end by 4 bases; junction bases not matched to a gene: 5. CDR3 length equals 17 residues. In nucleotides, the CDR3 is TGCGCCAGCAGCCAAGAAGGAAGGACTAGCGGGTACAATGAGCAGTTCTTC. Its protein product is CASSQEGRTSGYNEQFF.

This clone was seen more than once but under ten times. V is TRBV25-1 and J is TRBJ2-7; D is perhaps TRBD2 (5 bases). Trimming shortened V by 7 bases and J by 3 bases, and 16 bases separated the two germline ends. The CDR3 sequence is 14 residues long. Per the germline V gene, CDR1 is MGHDK and CDR2 is SYGVNS. The CDR3 loop reads CASTPIGRGYEQYF. CDR3 in DNA: TGTGCCAGCACCCCGATAGGACGGGGCTACGAGCAGTACTTC.

The chain joins TRBV5-1 to TRBJ2-7, with 9 bases fitting TRBD2. V lost 6 bases, J lost 3 bases, and 13 bases stayed unmatched. CDR3 size: 16 residues. CDR1 is SGHRS, CDR2 YFSETQ, per germline. The CDR3 sequence is CASTTAGGSSIYEQYF. Written as DNA, the CDR3 is TGCGCCAGCACCACGGCGGGAGGGTCTAGCATCTACGAGCAGTACTTC.

This clone appeared once. The V and J genes are TRBV5-1 and TRBJ2-1; TRBD1 agrees at 8 bases. Germline CDR1 SGHRS, CDR2 YFSETQ. Trimming took 3 bases from V and 0 from J; bases not matched to a gene: 14. The CDR3 length is 19 residues. The CDR3 loop reads CASSSRRTGLASSYNEQFF. CDR3 nucleotide sequence: TGCGCCAGCAGCTCCCGACGGACAGGGTTAGCGAGCTCCTACAATGAGCAGTTCTTC.

This chain's CDR3 is CASSLSFSYNEQFF. The CDR3 DNA reads as TGTGCCAGCAGCTTATCCTTTTCCTACAATGAGCAGTTCTTC. V is TRBV7-2 and J is TRBJ2-1; D is ambiguous. V lost 2 bases and J 1 base, leaving 6 bases between the germline ends. Germline V CDR1 and CDR2: SGHTA, FQGNSA. The CDR3 runs 14 residues.

This clone is a singleton in its sample. V and J are TRBV7-9 and TRBJ2-2, with no clear D. The CDR3 loop spans 15 amino acids. The V and J ends lost 5 bases and 7 bases respectively, with 17 bases between them. The germline CDR1 and CDR2 sequences are SEHNR and FQNEAQ (reference sequence). The CDR3 protein is CASSLLTSVGGELFF. The DNA for the CDR3 is TGTGCCAGCAGCCTATTAACCAGCGTCGGCGGGGAGCTGTTTTTT.

This clone appeared once. The chain couples TRBV5-4 to TRBJ2-7; 10 nucleotides agree with TRBD1. With V trimmed by 4 bases and J by 1 base, 8 bases remained unmatched. The CDR3 has 16 amino acids. In germline, CDR1 is SGHNT, CDR2 YYREEE (reference sequence). CDR3: CASSHWTGGTSYEQYF. For the CDR3, the DNA is TGTGCCAGCAGCCATTGGACAGGGGGGACTTCCTACGAGCAGTACTTC.

The rearrangement joins TRBV5-4 to TRBJ2-7, with 9 bases lining up with TRBD2. V was pared by 5 bases and J by 5 bases, with 11 bases of the junction left unmatched. Looked up from germline, CDR1 is SGHNT and CDR2 is YYREEE (reference sequence). This CDR3 is 15 amino acids long. The CDR3 reads CASSKGGSGSHEQYF. The CDR3 nucleotides read TGTGCCAGCAGTAAGGGGGGTAGCGGGAGCCACGAGCAGTACTTC.

This clone was recorded once. The rearrangement joins TRBV19 to TRBJ1-5; no firm D call. Trimming took 5 bases from V and 6 from J, leaving 8 bases between them. CDR1 and CDR2 from the germline V gene are LNHDA and SQIVND (reference sequence). This CDR3 comprises 12 residues. The DNA of the CDR3 is TGTGCCAGTAGTGTGAGCTTTCAGCCCCAGCATTTT. As protein: CASSVSFQPQHF.

The J gene is TRBJ1-3, the V gene TRBV9, with D uncertain. Germline CDR1 and CDR2: SGDLS and YYNGEE. V was pared by 4 bases and J by 0 bases, with 17 bases between. This CDR3 has 17 amino acids. The chain's CDR3 is CASSPYAPLSSGNTIYF. As DNA, the CDR3 is TGTGCCAGCAGCCCCTATGCTCCCCTGAGCTCTGGAAACACCATATATTTT.